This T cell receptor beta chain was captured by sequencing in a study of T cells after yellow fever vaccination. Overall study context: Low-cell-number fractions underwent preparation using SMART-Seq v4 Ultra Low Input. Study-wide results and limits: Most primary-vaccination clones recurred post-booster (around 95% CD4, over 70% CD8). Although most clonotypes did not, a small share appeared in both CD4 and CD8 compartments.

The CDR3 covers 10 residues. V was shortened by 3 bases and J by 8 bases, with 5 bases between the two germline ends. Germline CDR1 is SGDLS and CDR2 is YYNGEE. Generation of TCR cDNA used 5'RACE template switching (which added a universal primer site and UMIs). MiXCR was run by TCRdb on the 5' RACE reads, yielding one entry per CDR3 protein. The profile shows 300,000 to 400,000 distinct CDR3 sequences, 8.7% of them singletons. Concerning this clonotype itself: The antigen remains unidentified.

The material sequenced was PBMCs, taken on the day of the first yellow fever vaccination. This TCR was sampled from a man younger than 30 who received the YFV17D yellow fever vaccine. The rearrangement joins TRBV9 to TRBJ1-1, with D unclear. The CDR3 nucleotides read TGTGCCAGCAGCGCCAGAGAAGCTTTCTTT. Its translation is CASSAREAFF.